This TCR beta chain originates from a study of CD8+CD57+ T cells in acquired aplastic anemia. As for the study in general: Sorted cells (CD4+ and CD8+) yielded DNA amounts that averaged about 3.1 ug. Healthy donors had, on average, around 11 million reads for their CD4+ cells. Study findings and constraints: No significant difference in CD8+ Simpson's diversity was found between patients and controls. Roughly 31 was the count of CD8+ CDR3 sequences that patients shared with controls.

For CDR3 and TCR beta VDJ profiling, genomic DNA was the template used. TCRdb passed the reads through MiXCR, listing each CDR3 protein once. The sample has around 400,000 distinct CDR3 sequences; 65% to 75% are singletons. This clonotype was found once. Its antigen is still unknown. The J segment lost 2 bases and the V segment lost 4 bases, leaving 7 bases of the junction unmatched. CDR3 length: 16 residues. Germline CDR1 is DFQATT and CDR2 is SNEGSKA (reference sequence). The chain recombines TRBV20-1 with TRBJ2-5; 13 nucleotides match TRBD2. Sequences were obtained from sorted CD4+, CD8+, or CD8+CD57+ T cells (not recorded which) from PBMCs. The sequence came from a human donor in good health, serving as a control. CDR3 in DNA: TGCAGTGCTAAGACTAGCGGGGGGCAGAAACAAGAGACCCAGTACTTC. It is translated as CSAKTSGGQKQETQYF.